The TCR beta chain described here comes from a study of CD8 T cells in Susac syndrome. RNA amounts of roughly 0.5 to 1 ug underwent reverse transcription with random hexamers. TCRdb independently ran MiXCR on the immunoSEQ multiplex PCR reads; one entry per CDR3 protein. The table includes more than 250,000 distinct CDR3 sequences, around 90% detected once. In contrast to the negatively isolated CD8+ and CD4+ T cells, TEMRA cells were FACS-enriched. Germline lookup yields CDR1 SGHTA and CDR2 FQGTGA. With 4 bases clipped from V and 7 bases from J, the junction kept 9 bases outside the gene matches. CDR3 length: 14 amino acids.

This TCR derives from a human donor with multiple sclerosis. Sequenced: CD4+ T cells from PBMCs. The V gene is TRBV7-3, the J gene TRBJ2-7, with 8 positions matching TRBD1. The CDR3 region is CASSSDRGAREQYF. The CDR3 region has the DNA TGTGCCAGCAGCTCTGACAGGGGAGCGCGGGAGCAGTACTTC.